Included here is one T cell receptor beta chain sequence, with context. Its specific antigen is unknown. The library was made by the immunoSEQ multiplex PCR assay. A mixture of 60 forward primers for TCR Vbeta segments and 13 reverse primers for TCR Jbeta segments was used in the multiplex PCR. The CDR3 region of rearranged TCR beta genes was amplified from genomic DNA with a multiplex PCR assay. On the Illumina HiSeq System, the amplified TCR beta libraries were sequenced as 87-base-pair reads. Turning to the authors' computational methods: A later analysis tallied tens of millions of unique TCR beta chains across the 666 repertoires, and about 12 million of those chains were shared by two or more donors. Raw reads were error-corrected and collapsed into unique sequences by a nearest-neighbor algorithm in which closely related sequences were merged to remove PCR and sequencing errors. Alignment of CDR3 sequences to IMGT reference sequences was used to assign V, D and J gene segments. For a sequence to be retained, a match of at least six nucleotides was required to both a V gene segment and a J gene segment. Rearrangements were classified as productive when the CDR3 lacked stop codons and remained in frame with V and J, and all other rearrangements were classified as non-productive. Following IMGT convention, CDR3 was defined as the stretch from the second conserved V-encoded cysteine up to the conserved J-encoded phenylalanine. The earlier analysis of some 550 of the donors excluded any sequence lacking an unambiguous match to a single V gene segment. An earlier analysis of 500 to 600 of the donors classified V segments as functional when productive rearrangements were above 56.7% and as segregating when the standard deviation between donors was above 5%. A statistical classification framework was built for diagnosing cytomegalovirus status from the catalog of TCR beta chain sequences. In a later analysis, TCR nucleotide sequences were compared against IMGT/GENE-DB human TR gene sequences so that V and J genes could be assigned. A later analysis assigned CDR3 sequences and most-parsimonious VDJ recombination scenarios with the TCRdist pipeline. In a later analysis, every TCR beta chain was defined by the combination of its CDR3 amino acid sequence and its V-gene family, and reads without a unique V-gene family were dropped. In a later analysis, 500 to 700 highly shared, low-generation-probability nucleotide sequences were removed to address suspected cross-contamination and a sequencing artifact. For each public chain, a later analysis derived a clonal expansion index from normalized ranks of inferred template counts within each repertoire. In a later analysis, generation probabilities were computed using a VDJ recombination model fitted to out-of-frame rearrangements, and the results were checked against IGoR. A later analysis scored TCR-TCR, TCR-HLA and TCR-CMV co-occurrence with hypergeometric tests, applying a repertoire-size bias correction to TCR pairs. In a later analysis, false discovery rates were estimated by permuting HLA or CMV assignments 20 times. In a later analysis, co-occurring TCRs were grouped with DBSCAN, and TCRdist sequence similarity was added when clustering was performed within HLA-allele-positive subsets. Repertoires with fewer than 30,000 or more than 120,000 public chains, plus five repertoires with anomalous nucleotide sharing, were excluded from co-occurrence clustering. TCRdb provides this immuneACCESS table in a form limited to in-frame rearrangements. Some clones are lacking; in checked studies, under half of them reflect an unresolved V gene, and why the rest are absent is not known. V and J calls plus clone size are reproduced from that table; the DNA served to infer D and trimming. The table for this sample records about 200,000 clones. The ten largest clones add up to around 6% of the sample.

The cohort was made up of 500 to 850 healthy bone marrow donors. At the time of sampling, all cohort members were nominally healthy, though unrecorded immune exposures were likely present. The donor tested CMV seronegative and was one of the 352 seronegative cohort members. Each donor provided a peripheral blood sample, and peripheral blood mononuclear cells were used for TCR beta sequencing. The Qiagen DNeasy Blood Extraction Kit was used to extract genomic DNA from the blood cell samples. The data stem from a study of cytomegalovirus exposure and HLA in healthy donors (dated by TCRdb to 2017 to 2019). Background on the whole study: In an earlier analysis of around 540 of the donors, under 300 Gb of sequence data and some 100 million unique TCR beta sequences from roughly 190 million T cells were reported. Roughly 320 gigabases of sequencing data and roughly 80 million unique TCR sequences made up an early release that covered approximately 700 HLA-typed donors. Of the 398 genotyped donors, roughly 85% fell in the genetic ancestry cluster associated with self-reported Caucasian donors. The study was designed to test whether signatures of past pathogen exposure could be identified by cataloging public T cell receptors. The study used immunosequencing to profile the T cell repertoires of approximately 640 subjects and linked those repertoires to cytomegalovirus serostatus. Along with the approximately 650-subject first cohort, a separate validation cohort of 120 different subjects was used. To predict cytomegalovirus infection status, the study combined high-throughput TCR immunosequencing, statistical association of individual TCRs with disease status, and machine learning. In a later analysis, previously published TCR beta repertoires from 666 donors were re-analyzed and high-resolution HLA genotyping was added so that TCR occurrence patterns could be studied. Rather than using new phenotypic data, the later analysis identified candidate immune exposures from TCR beta sequences and from how often those sequences occurred across donors. An earlier analysis of some 500 of the donors applied high-throughput TCR beta sequencing to assess whether each TCR beta V gene segment acted as functional or pseudogenic. Donor age, sex, ethnicity and CMV serostatus were compiled together with the repertoire data. A later genetic analysis used genome-wide SNP genotypes for about three fifths of the 666 donors, treating that subset as a discovery cohort. All discovery cohort repertoires had been generated on a single sequencing platform. HLA typing covered class I and class II loci at four-digit resolution. Typing coverage differed by locus: A, B, C, DRB1 and DQB1 were typed in roughly 620-640 donors, DQA1 in about 550, DPA1 in roughly 590, and DPB1 in 450 to 480. Several DR-DQ haplotypes were handled as single units for association and clustering because linkage in the cohort was strong. Across under 500 genotyped donors of the cohort, an average of roughly 250,000 unique TCR beta nucleotide sequences per donor were sequenced, and about a sixth of those sequences were non-productive. General findings and caveats noted by the study authors: The presence/absence analyses assumed that sequencing depth was roughly uniform across donors, and that assumption may not be true. Most CMV-associated TCR beta chains appeared to be HLA-restricted in a later analysis, and the HLA associations seemed to be driven largely by CMV exposure. According to a later analysis, TCR association rates differed among HLA loci, with DRB1 alleles showing the most associated TCRs and HLA-C alleles showing the fewest. Three of the identified cytomegalovirus-associated TCR beta chains were confirmed in vitro to be specific for cytomegalovirus antigens. In both the original and validation cohorts, the classifier was reported to diagnose cytomegalovirus status with high specificity and sensitivity. Compared with equally common non-associated chains, HLA-associated TCR beta chains in a later analysis were more clonally expanded and had lower generation probabilities. According to the authors, the approach could potentially be generalized to other disease states and immunological phenotypes. The study listed approximately 150 TCR beta chains as associated with cytomegalovirus. Some IMGT-functional V segments, including TRBV6-2 and TRBV6-3, could not be distinguished by the 87-base-pair reads and were therefore excluded. For the cohort, immune exposure information was limited to CMV serostatus. HLA typing was unavailable for some donors at each locus, so association tests used only the typed subset. A later analysis associated 15,000 or so TCR beta sequences with specific HLA alleles at a false discovery rate of 0.05. Linkage disequilibrium might explain the correlated functional status among segregating V segments, but an unknown experimental factor could not be ruled out. This cohort had only TCR beta chains sequenced, and the lack of alpha or paired-chain data limited which features could be detected. In a later analysis, several top co-occurrence clusters were reported to appear linked to parvovirus B19, influenza, CMV and Epstein-Barr virus. Broadly in line with IMGT annotations, most TCR beta V segments showed up in productive rearrangements about 87% or about 30% of the time in an earlier analysis of around 600 of the donors. Because counts were too low, around 18 rarely observed V segments, including chromosome 9 orphons, were left out of the earlier analysis of about 500 of the donors. An association between a missense DCLRE1C variant and V-gene and J-gene trimming of TCR beta chains was found in a later genetic analysis and replicated in an independent cohort. A further reported finding was that TCR beta sequences accurately predicted the HLA-A and HLA-B alleles for most subjects in the first cohort. Assigning TCR associations to individual alleles was difficult when HLA alleles, especially DR and DQ, strongly co-occurred. The sequencing pipeline was judged likely to have produced a cluster of highly shared sequence variants as a technical artifact. Across donors, most TCR sequences were observed very rarely, whereas some public TCRs were present in many individuals. In a later genetic analysis, fewer N-insertions in productive TCRs were reported among donors in an Asian-associated ancestry cluster than the approximately 710-donor mean.

Looking up the germline V gene yields CDR1 MDHEN and CDR2 SYDVKM. The CDR3 contains 16 residues, cysteine and phenylalanine counted. The retained sequence is limited to the CDR3, 48 bases, with the frame set at the first base. V is pared back by 4 bases and J by 2 bases, with 18 bases lying between the germline termini. What was sequenced was PBMCs. The chain uses TRBV28 and TRBJ2-7, and TRBD2 may be the D gene, going by 6 matching bases. This clonotype was sampled from a man under 40 in good health and CMV-seronegative. The CDR3 reads as follows: CASSSNPGLPAYEQYF. The nucleotide sequence reads TGTGCCAGCAGTTCCAACCCGGGACTCCCGGCCTACGAGCAGTACTTC.